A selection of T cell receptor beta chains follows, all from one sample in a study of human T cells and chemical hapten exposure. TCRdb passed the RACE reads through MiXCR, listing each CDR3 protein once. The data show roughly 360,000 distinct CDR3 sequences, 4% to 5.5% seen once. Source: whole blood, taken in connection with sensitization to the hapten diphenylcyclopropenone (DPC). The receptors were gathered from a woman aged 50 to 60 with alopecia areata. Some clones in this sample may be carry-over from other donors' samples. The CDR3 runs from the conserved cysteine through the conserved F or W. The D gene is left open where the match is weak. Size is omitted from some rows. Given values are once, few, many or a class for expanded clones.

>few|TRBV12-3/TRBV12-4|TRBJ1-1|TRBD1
TGTGCCAGCAGTTTAAGGGGGCAAGGGAACACTGAAGCTTTCTTT
CASSLRGQGNTEAFF
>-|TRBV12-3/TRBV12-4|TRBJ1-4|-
TGTGCCAGCAGTTTAGGTCGGGGCAGGGTTAATGAAAAACTGTTTTTT
CASSLGRGRVNEKLFF
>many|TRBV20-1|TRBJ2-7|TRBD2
TGCAGTGTCCCCGGGACTAGCGGGATGCACTCCTACGAGCAGTACTTC
CSVPGTSGMHSYEQYF
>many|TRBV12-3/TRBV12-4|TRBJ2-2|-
TGTGCCAGCAGTTTATTCGGCACCGGGGAGCTGTTTTTT
CASSLFGTGELFF
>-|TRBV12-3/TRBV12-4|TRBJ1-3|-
TGTGCCAGCAGTCCCGTACCTGGAAACACCATATATTTT
CASSPVPGNTIYF
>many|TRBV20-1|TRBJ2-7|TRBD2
TGCAGTGCTAACAAGCGGGAGTCGCTCCACGAGCAGTACTTC
CSANKRESLHEQYF
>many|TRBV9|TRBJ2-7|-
TGTGCCAGCAGCCCCCCAATTGGGAACGAGCAGTACTTC
CASSPPIGNEQYF
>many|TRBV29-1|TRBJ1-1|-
TGCAGCGTTGGGTTGAACACTGAAGCTTTCTTT
CSVGLNTEAFF
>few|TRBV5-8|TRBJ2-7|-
TGTGCCAGCAGCTTGGATCTGGACGCAGCCTACGAGCAGTACTTC
CASSLDLDAAYEQYF
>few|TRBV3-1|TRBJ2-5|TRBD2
TGTGCCAGCAGCCAAGGTTCACTAGCGGGAGGCGAGACCCAGTACTTC
CASSQGSLAGGETQYF